These T cell receptor beta chains were read from a single sample in a study of T cell repertoires in cytomegalovirus infection. TCRdb fed the reads into MiXCR, producing one record per CDR3 protein. The sample has a few hundred thousand distinct CDR3 sequences, about 18% seen once. The sample comprised CD8+ T cells from PBMCs. These receptors originate from a human donor in good health (CMV status not recorded). Some clones in this sample may be carry-over from other donors' samples. Each CDR3 is given with its conserved first and last residue. A D gene is named only where the DNA matches it firmly. The size entry is marked missing in some rows and otherwise reads once, few, many or a size class.

j_call clone_size d_call v_call cdr3_aa cdr3_nt
TRBJ2-1 - TRBD1 TRBV6-6 CASSRQGGSSYNEQFF TGTGCCAGCAGCCGACAGGGGGGGAGCTCCTACAATGAGCAGTTCTTC
TRBJ1-1 few - TRBV12-3/TRBV12-4 CASSFNIGRYPGDTEAFF TGTGCCAGCAGTTTCAACATCGGACGTTACCCCGGAGACACTGAAGCTTTCTTT
TRBJ2-1 - TRBD2 TRBV20-1 CSARALYVAGDSNEQFF TGCAGTGCTAGAGCCTTATACGTAGCGGGGGACAGCAATGAGCAGTTCTTC
TRBJ2-3 - TRBD2 TRBV7-8 CASSSGLAGVTDTQYF TGTGCCAGCAGCTCGGGACTAGCGGGGGTCACAGATACGCAGTATTTT
TRBJ1-1 few - TRBV19 CASTPVQGSEAFF TGTGCCAGTACCCCAGTACAGGGATCTGAAGCTTTCTTT
TRBJ2-1 - - TRBV20-1 CSVRDYTSSYNEQFF TGCAGTGTAAGGGATTACACAAGCTCCTACAATGAGCAGTTCTTC
TRBJ2-7 - - TRBV7-6 CASSGAGSSYEQYF TGTGCCAGCAGCGGGGCCGGGAGCTCCTACGAGCAGTACTTC
TRBJ2-5 few TRBD1 TRBV24-1 CATSDKGQAEETQYF TGTGCCACCAGTGACAAAGGACAGGCCGAAGAGACCCAGTACTTC
TRBJ2-7 - - TRBV19 CASSIGSGVYEQYF TGTGCCAGTAGTATAGGTTCTGGAGTCTACGAGCAGTACTTC
TRBJ2-1 - TRBD2 TRBV6-5 CASSSTSGGYEQFF TGTGCCAGCAGCTCTACTAGCGGGGGTTATGAGCAGTTCTTC
TRBJ1-1 many - TRBV11-2 CASSPYSPHYTFF TGTGCCAGCAGCCCCTACAGCCCCCATTACACTTTCTTT
TRBJ1-5 many TRBD1 TRBV28 CASSAAHRGYNQPQHF TGTGCCAGCAGTGCCGCACACAGGGGTTACAATCAGCCCCAGCATTTT
TRBJ1-1 many TRBD1 TRBV12-3/TRBV12-4 CASRVNRGTAEAFF TGTGCCAGCAGAGTCAACAGGGGGACGGCTGAAGCTTTCTTT
TRBJ2-3 - - TRBV14 CASSQFGPIRGSTDTQYF TGTGCCAGCAGCCAATTTGGCCCGATTCGAGGTAGCACAGATACGCAGTATTTT
TRBJ1-2 - - TRBV28 CASSFAHQGFNYGYTF TGTGCCAGCAGTTTTGCCCACCAGGGTTTCAACTATGGCTACACCTTC
TRBJ2-2 many - TRBV20-1 CSASRGEAGELFF TGCAGTGCTTCTCGGGGTGAGGCCGGGGAGCTGTTTTTT
TRBJ2-1 many - TRBV6-1 CAVNEQFF TGTGCCGTCAATGAGCAGTTCTTC
TRBJ2-3 many - TRBV7-9 CASSLPVGAVSTDTQYF TGTGCCAGCAGCTTGCCAGTCGGTGCTGTCTCCACAGATACGCAGTATTTT
TRBJ1-6 - - TRBV6-1 CASNRESSYNSPLHF TGTGCCAGCAATCGGGAGAGCTCCTATAATTCACCCCTCCACTTT
TRBJ1-1 - - TRBV4-1 CASSHRTGSSNMNTEAFF TGCGCCAGCAGCCACAGGACGGGCTCCTCAAACATGAACACTGAAGCTTTCTTT
TRBJ1-1 many - TRBV7-9 CASSLNQGTEAFF TGTGCCAGCAGCCTAAACCAGGGGACTGAAGCTTTCTTT
TRBJ2-5 many - TRBV7-2 CASSLEKQAGQETQYF TGTGCCAGCAGCTTAGAAAAACAGGCTGGACAAGAGACCCAGTACTTC
TRBJ1-5 many - TRBV2 CASSRLGGALNQPQHF TGTGCCAGCAGTCGTTTGGGGGGTGCCTTAAATCAGCCCCAGCATTTT
TRBJ2-7 - TRBD1 TRBV7-2 CASSLGQGAIYEQYF TGTGCCAGCAGCCTTGGACAGGGGGCTATATACGAGCAGTACTTC
TRBJ2-1 many - TRBV7-6 CASSLSAGNEQFF TGTGCCAGCAGCTTATCGGCAGGGAATGAGCAGTTCTTC
TRBJ2-3 few - TRBV5-4 CASSLDVHTDTQYF TGTGCCAGCAGCTTGGACGTCCACACAGATACGCAGTATTTT
TRBJ1-1 - TRBD1 TRBV19 CASNQGVTGVNTEAFF TGTGCCAGTAATCAGGGGGTGACAGGGGTGAACACTGAAGCTTTCTTT
TRBJ2-5 - - TRBV28 CASSLGVIQETQYF TGTGCCAGCAGCCTGGGGGTAATACAAGAGACCCAGTACTTC
TRBJ1-6 - - TRBV2 CASMRGSNNSPLHF TGTGCCAGCATGCGGGGGTCTAACAATTCACCCCTCCACTTT
TRBJ2-1 few TRBD2 TRBV6-5 CASSYGVAGGQYNEQFF TGTGCCAGCAGTTACGGGGTAGCGGGGGGGCAATACAATGAGCAGTTCTTC
TRBJ1-2 - - TRBV10-3 CAISGATNYGYTF TGTGCCATCAGTGGGGCCACTAACTATGGCTACACCTTC
TRBJ2-7 - TRBD1 TRBV20-1 CSAAETGVHEQYF TGCAGTGCTGCGGAGACAGGGGTCCACGAGCAGTACTTC
TRBJ2-7 many TRBD1 TRBV4-1 CASSQGQGTLYEQYF TGCGCCAGCAGCCAGGGACAGGGAACGCTCTACGAGCAGTACTTC
TRBJ2-6 many - TRBV5-1 CASSPGPGDSPRGANVLTF TGCGCCAGCAGCCCGGGTCCCGGGGACTCTCCGCGTGGGGCCAACGTCCTGACTTTC
TRBJ2-7 few - TRBV6-2/TRBV6-3 CASSVLGTPYEQYF TGTGCCAGCAGTGTGCTGGGGACCCCCTACGAGCAGTACTTC
TRBJ1-1 - - TRBV9 CASSGGQFGWNTEAFF TGTGCCAGCAGCGGCGGACAGTTTGGGTGGAACACTGAAGCTTTCTTT
TRBJ2-7 many TRBD2 TRBV12-3/TRBV12-4 CASSLGLAGAYEQYF TGTGCCAGCAGCTTGGGACTAGCGGGGGCCTACGAGCAGTACTTC
TRBJ2-1 many - TRBV6-1 CASSEGGASYNEQFF TGTGCCAGCAGTGAAGGTGGGGCCTCCTACAATGAGCAGTTCTTC
TRBJ2-7 - - TRBV29-1 CSAQSTDSDPYEQYF TGCAGCGCTCAGAGCACGGACAGTGATCCCTACGAGCAGTACTTC
TRBJ2-1 many TRBD1 TRBV7-8 CASSQVTGAEGQFF TGTGCCAGCAGCCAAGTAACAGGGGCCGAGGGGCAGTTCTTC
TRBJ2-1 - - TRBV6-1 CASSTGWYEQFF TGTGCCAGCAGTACAGGGTGGTATGAGCAGTTCTTC
TRBJ2-7 few TRBD1 TRBV7-8 CASSLPGGTGMPYEQYF TGTGCCAGCAGCTTACCAGGCGGGACAGGGATGCCCTACGAGCAGTACTTC
TRBJ2-2 - - TRBV18 CASSPPDQTNTGELFF TGTGCCAGCTCACCACCGGACCAGACGAACACCGGGGAGCTGTTTTTT
TRBJ1-2 - - TRBV12-3/TRBV12-4 CASSRTTGNPYGYTF TGTGCCAGCAGTAGGACTACCGGGAACCCCTATGGCTACACCTTC
TRBJ1-2 few - TRBV20-1 CSAIGDGYTF TGCAGTGCTATCGGGGATGGCTACACCTTC
TRBJ2-5 few - TRBV3-1 CASRTEGQETQYF TGTGCCAGCCGGACAGAGGGACAAGAGACCCAGTACTTC